The entry below describes one T cell receptor beta chain. No cognate antigen has been identified for it. The junction shows a germline mismatch at one end, possibly a read error. Total RNA and DNA were co-extracted from roughly 20-30 mg of bulk tissue with the AllPrep DNA/RNA mini kit, without cell sorting. Between late 2015 and early 2016, five patients in China with histopathologically diagnosed primary liver carcinoma had their tumors surgically resected. At the time of sampling, the patients had chronic HBV infection and had not received any treatment. Each tumor was sampled at five spatially separated regions: the superior, inferior, left-lateral and right-lateral poles and the tumor centre. Histology showed that every tumor sample contained more than 80% viable tumor cells. Fresh tumor and adjacent tissue pieces were bisected, with one half stored in RNAlater at -80 degrees C and the other half sent for histology.

Per the germline V gene (reference sequence), SGHNT is the CDR1 and YYREEE is the CDR2. From the cysteine up to the phenylalanine, the CDR3 has a length of 16 residues. The kept DNA is CDR3 alone, 48 bases in frame from the first base. The data originate from a study of tumor-infiltrating lymphocytes in primary liver carcinoma (dated by TCRdb to the late 2010s). Context from the whole study: Of the five patients, three men and two women aged 30 to 69 years, four had hepatocellular carcinoma and one had combined HCC and intrahepatic cholangiocarcinoma. Tumors of the five patients were stage T1-T3 N0M0 with maximum diameters of roughly 4 to 10 cm. Roughly 3.5 to 7.13 million productive TCRbeta reads were obtained per sample, and no significant difference in read depth was found between tissue types. TCRbeta repertoire sequencing, expression microarrays and whole-exome sequencing were combined in the study across five regions of each liver tumor, with adjacent normal tissue and blood also included. A total of 35 or so specimens from 5 patients underwent TCRbeta repertoire sequencing, comprising 25 tumor regions, 5 adjacent noncancerous liver tissues and 5 peripheral blood samples. To link TCRbeta repertoire diversity to the local molecular phenotype, the approximately 25 tumor region samples were profiled with Agilent mRNA microarrays. High reproducibility was observed for the technical replicate repertoires, with mean shared-clone rates approximately 0.9 and correlation coefficients above 0.95.

Using a constant-region primer and ProtoScript II reverse transcriptase, TCRbeta-specific cDNA was reverse-transcribed from about 540 ng total RNA. Three nested multiplex PCR rounds, following a slightly modified ARM-PCR procedure, were used to build the TCRbeta libraries. Each of the first two PCR rounds ran for roughly 9 cycles using multiplex TRBV1-TRBV30 forward primers together with a Cbeta reverse primer. Sample barcodes and Illumina adapters were attached in a final 25-cycle PCR using Deep VentR polymerase. Before sequencing, amplicons between 200 and 500 bp were purified from gel using a QIAquick gel extraction kit. An Illumina HiSeq 2500 was used to sequence the TCRbeta amplicons, generating 250-bp paired-end reads. The authors processed their data as follows. Trimmomatic v0.33 was used to quality-trim the reads, and FLASH v1.2.11 was used to merge paired reads so that full CDR3 sequences could be recovered. V, D and J germline segments were assigned to the rearranged TCRbeta sequences by MiGEC v1.2.1b. Clonotype statistics and Shannon-Wiener diversity indices were computed with VDJtools v1.0.0. To cut down on sampling bias, every analysis after diversity analysis relied on just the 250 most abundant clonotypes from each sample. TCRdb applied fastp at Q25 and MiXCR to the public reads, then kept only in-frame beta chains. Every CDR3 protein is listed once, alongside the most common genes and DNA of its rows. TCRdb's processing, not the study's, gives the V and J calls here. For this sample there are about 64,000 distinct CDR3 sequences; roughly two thirds appear just once. Approximately 37% of the sample goes to the ten largest clones.

Broader findings and caveats from the paper: Because the samples were bulk and unsorted, CD4+ and CD8+ T cell repertoires could not be compared. With just a few patients in the study, the authors point out that the findings should be validated in a larger study. Because sequencing covered only the TCR beta chain and unpaired alpha chains were not captured, true repertoire diversity is likely underestimated. The top 250 clones accounted for a significantly greater share of the repertoire in tumors than in blood (p = 0.039). Just about 8-25% of top clones turned up in all five regions of a tumor, which suggests spatial heterogeneity among tumor-infiltrating T cells. Consistent with antigen-driven expansion, pairs of tumor regions showed higher repertoire overlap (mean around 36%) than either tumor-adjacent pairs (approximately 17%) or tumor-blood pairs (about 14%).

Sequencing input: liver tumor tissue from sampling region 4. The cell subset or site tag for this specimen amounts to: tumor region T4, right-lateral pole. The TCR originated in a man aged 40-50 years with primary liver carcinoma and hepatitis B virus infection. This sequence uses TRBV5-4 and TRBJ1-2, and TRBD1 matches 12 of the central bases. The DNA reads TGTGCCAGCAGCCCGGGACAGGGGGCGCAGAACTATGCCTACACCTTC. This translates into CASSPGQGAQNYAYTF.